This is a list of T cell receptor beta chains from one sample in a study of cytomegalovirus exposure and HLA in healthy donors. Some clones are missing from TCRdb's copy, which holds only in-frame ones; the method was immunoSEQ multiplex PCR. This table holds roughly 56,000 clones, 80% to 90% found once. Sequencing was carried out using PBMCs. All receptors come from a woman in her late teens or twenties in good health and CMV-seronegative. CDR3s include the opening cysteine and the closing phenylalanine or tryptophan. A D gene is named only where the DNA matches it firmly. The size entry is marked missing in some rows and otherwise reads once, few, many or a size class.

v_gene: TRBV15; j_gene: TRBJ2-1; abundance: once; d_gene: TRBD1; CDR3nt: TGTGCCACCAGCAGCCGGGACAGGGATGTCAATGAGCAGTTCTTC; CDR3aa: CATSSRDRDVNEQFF
v_gene: TRBV29-1; j_gene: TRBJ2-5; abundance: -; d_gene: -; CDR3nt: TGCAGCGTTAAGTGGCGGCTGTACCAAGAGACCCAGTACTTC; CDR3aa: CSVKWRLYQETQYF
v_gene: TRBV4-3; j_gene: TRBJ1-1; abundance: -; d_gene: -; CDR3nt: TGCGCCAGCAGCCAAGAACGAGGGCAGCTGAACACTGAAGCTTTCTTT; CDR3aa: CASSQERGQLNTEAFF
v_gene: TRBV25-1; j_gene: TRBJ1-2; abundance: -; d_gene: -; CDR3nt: TGTGCCAGCAGTGAATTGGACATCATGACGGCGAACTATGGCTACACCTTC; CDR3aa: CASSELDIMTANYGYTF
v_gene: TRBV6-1; j_gene: TRBJ2-3; abundance: -; d_gene: -; CDR3nt: TGTGCCAGCAGTGATCTAGCGAATACGCAGTATTTT; CDR3aa: CASSDLANTQYF
v_gene: TRBV6-5; j_gene: TRBJ2-7; abundance: -; d_gene: TRBD2; CDR3nt: TGTGCCAGCAGTTACCGTTGGGGGGGCTCCTACGAGCAGTACTTC; CDR3aa: CASSYRWGGSYEQYF
v_gene: TRBV4-2; j_gene: TRBJ1-1; abundance: -; d_gene: -; CDR3nt: TGTGCCAGCAGCCCAGGACAGTTCGGCTCCGAAGCTTTCTTT; CDR3aa: CASSPGQFGSEAFF
v_gene: TRBV5-5; j_gene: TRBJ1-5; abundance: -; d_gene: -; CDR3nt: TGTGCCAGCAGCTTGAGTGAGGTTCGTGGATTCAATCAGCCCCAGCATTTT; CDR3aa: CASSLSEVRGFNQPQHF
v_gene: TRBV19; j_gene: TRBJ1-5; abundance: -; d_gene: TRBD1; CDR3nt: TGTGCCAGTAGTTTCCCGGACAGGGCTAGCAATCAGCCCCAGCATTTT; CDR3aa: CASSFPDRASNQPQHF
v_gene: TRBV9; j_gene: TRBJ2-1; abundance: few; d_gene: TRBD2; CDR3nt: TGTGCCAGCAGCGCCGGTAGCGGGTCCTACAATGAGCAGTTCTTC; CDR3aa: CASSAGSGSYNEQFF
v_gene: TRBV25-1; j_gene: TRBJ2-1; abundance: -; d_gene: TRBD1; CDR3nt: TGTGCCAGCGGCCCGGGACAGGTCTACAATGAGCAGTTCTTC; CDR3aa: CASGPGQVYNEQFF
v_gene: TRBV4-1; j_gene: TRBJ1-3; abundance: -; d_gene: -; CDR3nt: TGCGCCAGCAGCCAAGATCTCCCCGGCTCTGGAAACACCATATATTTT; CDR3aa: CASSQDLPGSGNTIYF